Given below is one T cell receptor (beta chain) in context. CDR3 length equals 16 residues. Germline loops: CDR1 LGHNA, CDR2 YSLEER. V lost 3 bases and J lost 0, with 12 bases in between. The protocol was immunoSEQ multiplex PCR, while the TCRdb copy is restricted to in-frame clones and leaves out a portion. The table for this sample gives around 190,000 clones. These data originate in a study of control samples from healthy donors and cancer patients. The chain joins TRBV4-3 to TRBJ1-5, with D tentatively TRBD1 (5 bases). Sequencing used blood. The clonotype originates from a woman between 25 and 40 years old in good health. The DNA of the CDR3 is TGCGCCAGCAGCCAGGGACGGCTTTATAGCAATCAGCCCCAGCATTTT. It translates to CASSQGRLYSNQPQHF.